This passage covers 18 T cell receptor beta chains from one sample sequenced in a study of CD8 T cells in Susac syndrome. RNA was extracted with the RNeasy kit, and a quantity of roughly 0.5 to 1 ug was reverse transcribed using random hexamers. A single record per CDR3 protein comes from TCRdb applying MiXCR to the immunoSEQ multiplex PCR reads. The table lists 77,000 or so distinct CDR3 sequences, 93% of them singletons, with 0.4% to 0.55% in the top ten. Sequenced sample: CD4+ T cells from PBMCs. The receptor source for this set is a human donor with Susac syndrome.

CDR3 bases: TGTGCCAGCAGCCAGGAAACTAGCGGATACTACAATGAGCAGTTCTTC. Protein product: CASSQETSGYYNEQFF. The chain has TRBV3-1 and TRBJ2-1, with 8 bases that match TRBD2. Germline trimming cut 3 bases from V and 3 bases from J; bases unmatched to any gene: 7. CDR3 length: 16 residues. Germline loops: CDR1 LGHDT, CDR2 YNNKEL (reference sequence).

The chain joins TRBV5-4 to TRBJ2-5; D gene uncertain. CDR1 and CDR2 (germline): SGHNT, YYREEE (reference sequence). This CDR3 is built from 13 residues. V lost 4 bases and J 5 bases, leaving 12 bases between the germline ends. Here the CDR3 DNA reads TGTGCCAGCAGCGCCTATCCTTCGGAGACCCAGTACTTC. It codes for CASSAYPSETQYF.

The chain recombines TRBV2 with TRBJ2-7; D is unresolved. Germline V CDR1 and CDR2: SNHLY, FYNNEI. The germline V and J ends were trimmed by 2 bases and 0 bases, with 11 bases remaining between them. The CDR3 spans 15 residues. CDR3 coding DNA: TGTGCCAGCAGTGAAAATGTACAGCCCTCCTACGAGCAGTACTTC. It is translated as CASSENVQPSYEQYF.

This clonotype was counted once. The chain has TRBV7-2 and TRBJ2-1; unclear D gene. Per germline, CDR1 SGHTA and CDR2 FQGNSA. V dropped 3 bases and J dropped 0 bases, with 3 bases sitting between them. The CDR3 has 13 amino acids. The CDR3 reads CASSLFSYNEQFF. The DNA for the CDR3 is TGTGCCAGCAGCTTGTTCTCCTACAATGAGCAGTTCTTC.

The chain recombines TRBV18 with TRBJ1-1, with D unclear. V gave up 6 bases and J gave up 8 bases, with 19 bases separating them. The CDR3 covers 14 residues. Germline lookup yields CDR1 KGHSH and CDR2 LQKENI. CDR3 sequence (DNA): TGTGCCAGCTCCGCTTTTTTGGACTCCCTAGAAGCTTTCTTT. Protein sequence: CASSAFLDSLEAFF.

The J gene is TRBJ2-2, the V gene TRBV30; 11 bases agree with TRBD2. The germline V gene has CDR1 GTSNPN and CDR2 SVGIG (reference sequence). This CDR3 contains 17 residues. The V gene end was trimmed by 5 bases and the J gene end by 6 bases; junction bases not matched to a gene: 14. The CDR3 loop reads CAWGQGELAGVSGELFF. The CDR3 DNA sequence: TGTGCCTGGGGGCAAGGGGAACTAGCGGGAGTGTCCGGGGAGCTGTTTTTT.

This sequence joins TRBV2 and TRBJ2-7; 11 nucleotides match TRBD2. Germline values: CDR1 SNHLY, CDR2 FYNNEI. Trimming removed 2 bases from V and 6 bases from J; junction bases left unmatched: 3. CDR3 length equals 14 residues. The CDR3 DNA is TGTGCCAGCAGTGAATATCTAGCGGGAGGCGAGCAGTACTTC. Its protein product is CASSEYLAGGEQYF.

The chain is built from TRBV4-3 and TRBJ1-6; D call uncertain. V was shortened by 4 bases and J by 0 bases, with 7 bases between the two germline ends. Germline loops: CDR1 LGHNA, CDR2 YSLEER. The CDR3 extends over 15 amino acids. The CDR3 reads CASSRASSYNSPLHF. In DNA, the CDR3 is TGCGCCAGCAGCCGCGCAAGCTCCTATAATTCACCCCTCCACTTT.

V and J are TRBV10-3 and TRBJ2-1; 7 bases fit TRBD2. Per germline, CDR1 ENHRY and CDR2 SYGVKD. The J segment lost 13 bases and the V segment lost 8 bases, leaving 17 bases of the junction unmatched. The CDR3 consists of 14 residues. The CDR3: CAIGGLEAGPEQFF. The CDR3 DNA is TGTGCCATCGGAGGACTAGAGGCCGGACCGGAACAGTTCTTC.

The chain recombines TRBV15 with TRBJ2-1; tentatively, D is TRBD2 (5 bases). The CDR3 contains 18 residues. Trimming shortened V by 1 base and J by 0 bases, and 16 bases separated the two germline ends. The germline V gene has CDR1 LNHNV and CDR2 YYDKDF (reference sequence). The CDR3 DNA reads TGTGCCACCAGCAGAGGCGTAATTAGCGCCAACTCCTACAATGAGCAGTTCTTC. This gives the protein CATSRGVISANSYNEQFF.

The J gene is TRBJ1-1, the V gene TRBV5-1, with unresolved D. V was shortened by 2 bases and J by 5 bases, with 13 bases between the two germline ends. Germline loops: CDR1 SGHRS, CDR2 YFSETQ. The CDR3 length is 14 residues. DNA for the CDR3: TGCGCCAGCAGCTTTTCCCCTGTGGGTACTGAAGCTTTCTTT. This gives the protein CASSFSPVGTEAFF.

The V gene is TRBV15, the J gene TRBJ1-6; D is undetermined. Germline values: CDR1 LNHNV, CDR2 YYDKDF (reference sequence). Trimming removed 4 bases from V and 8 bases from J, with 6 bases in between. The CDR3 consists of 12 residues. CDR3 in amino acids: CATSKRDSPLHF. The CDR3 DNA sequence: TGTGCCACCAGCAAAAGGGATTCACCCCTCCACTTT.

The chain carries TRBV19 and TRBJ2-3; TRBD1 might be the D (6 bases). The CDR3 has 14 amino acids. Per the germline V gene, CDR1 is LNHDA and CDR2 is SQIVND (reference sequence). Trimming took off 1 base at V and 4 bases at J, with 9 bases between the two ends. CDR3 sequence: CASSIGGQPDTQYF. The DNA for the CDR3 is TGTGCCAGTAGTATAGGGGGGCAGCCAGATACGCAGTATTTT.

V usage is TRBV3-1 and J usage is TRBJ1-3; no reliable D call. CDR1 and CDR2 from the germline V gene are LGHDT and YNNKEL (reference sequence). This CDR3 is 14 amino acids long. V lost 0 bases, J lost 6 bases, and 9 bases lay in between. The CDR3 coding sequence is TGTGCCAGCAGCCAAGATGGCGGGTTAAACACCATATATTTT. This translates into CASSQDGGLNTIYF.

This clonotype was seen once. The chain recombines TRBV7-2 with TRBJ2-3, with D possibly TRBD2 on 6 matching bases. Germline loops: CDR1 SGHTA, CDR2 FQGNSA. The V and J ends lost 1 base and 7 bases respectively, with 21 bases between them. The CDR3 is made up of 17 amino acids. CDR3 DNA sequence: TGTGCCAGCAGCTTAGGCCCACCGCGGACGGGGGTGTATACGCAGTATTTT. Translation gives CASSLGPPRTGVYTQYF.

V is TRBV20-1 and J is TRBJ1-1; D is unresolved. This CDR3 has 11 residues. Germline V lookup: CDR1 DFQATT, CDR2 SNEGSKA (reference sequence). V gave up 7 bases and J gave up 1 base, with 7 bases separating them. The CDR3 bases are TGCAGTGGAAGGAGGAACACTGAAGCTTTCTTT. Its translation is CSGRRNTEAFF.

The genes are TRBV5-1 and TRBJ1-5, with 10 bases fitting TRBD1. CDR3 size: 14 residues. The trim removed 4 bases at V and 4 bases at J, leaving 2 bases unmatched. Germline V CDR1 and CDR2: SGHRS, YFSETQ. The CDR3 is CASSEGQGNQPQHF. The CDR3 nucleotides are TGCGCCAGCAGCGAGGGACAGGGGAATCAGCCCCAGCATTTT.

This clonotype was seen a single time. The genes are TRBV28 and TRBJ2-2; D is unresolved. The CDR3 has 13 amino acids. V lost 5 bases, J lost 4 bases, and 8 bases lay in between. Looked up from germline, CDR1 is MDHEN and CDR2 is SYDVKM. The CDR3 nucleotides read TGTGCCAGCAGTCGGCAGACCACCGGGGAGCTGTTTTTT. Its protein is CASSRQTTGELFF.